This T cell receptor (beta chain) appears in the sequencing data of a study of blood T cell repertoires in COVID-19. Assay: immunoSEQ multiplex PCR; the TCRdb copy retains only in-frame clones and omits some. The data contain approximately 470,000 clones, roughly nine tenths of them seen just once; the ten biggest clones take up about 0.7%. Individuals aged about 18 to 90 years were recruited from 24 US areas. Recovered status in Cohort 3 required two negative PCRs, clearance, or symptom resolution. Germline assignment: CDR1 SGHDT and CDR2 YYEEEE. The CDR3 contains 16 residues. V shed 3 bases and J shed 7 bases, with 22 bases lying between them.

Sequenced material: PBMCs or T cells enriched from blood (not recorded which). The chain carries TRBV5-6 and TRBJ1-1; D may be TRBD1 (6 bases). The sequence was collected from a woman between 18 and 30 years old who had recovered from COVID-19. In DNA form, the CDR3 reads TGTGCCAGCAGCTCGTATTTACAGGGACTATCTAGTGAAGCTTTCTTT. Its protein product is CASSSYLQGLSSEAFF. The complete variable domain, with remaining parts taken from reference TRBV5-6 and TRBJ1-1, reads DAGVTQSPTHLIKTRGQQVTLRCSPKSGHDTVSWYQQALGQGPQFIFQYYEEEERQRGNFPDRFSGHQFPNYSSELNVNALLLGDSALYLCASSSYLQGLSSEAFFGQGTRLTVV.